The 27 T cell receptor beta chains listed next were all sequenced from one sample in a study of cytomegalovirus exposure and HLA in healthy donors. The PCR ran on 60 Vbeta and 13 Jbeta primers. Here immunoSEQ multiplex PCR was the method, and the copy in TCRdb shows in-frame clones only, minus some. This sample has some 130,000 clones; approximately 77% occur once, and the top ten carry 2% to 2.5%. Sequenced sample: PBMCs. The origin of the receptors is a man aged 25-40 years in good health and CMV-seronegative.

This clone was counted only a few times. This rearrangement joins TRBV2 to TRBJ2-5; D not resolved. V lost 6 bases, J lost 0 bases, and 5 bases lay in between. This CDR3 is built from 12 residues. Germline V gene sequence: CDR1 SNHLY, CDR2 FYNNEI. Here the CDR3 reads CASSKNQETQYF. The DNA of the CDR3 is TGTGCCAGCAGCAAAAACCAAGAGACCCAGTACTTC.

The chain employs TRBV2 and TRBJ2-7; 13 bases are shared with TRBD2. J was trimmed by 6 bases and V by 8 bases; bases with no gene match: 16. The length of the CDR3 is 17 residues. Germline CDR1 SNHLY, CDR2 FYNNEI. The CDR3: CASDRRTSGSGPAEQYF. In DNA, the CDR3 is TGTGCCAGCGATCGCCGGACTAGCGGGAGTGGCCCCGCCGAGCAGTACTTC.

This chain joins TRBV7-2 and TRBJ1-5; D remains unclear. V lost 2 bases and J 5 bases, leaving 10 bases between the germline ends. Germline V gene data show CDR1 as SGHTA and CDR2 as FQGNSA. This CDR3 contains 14 residues. The CDR3 DNA reads TGTGCCAGCAGCTTACTTTTTATCGATCAGCCCCAGCATTTT. It translates to CASSLLFIDQPQHF. The full variable domain, in which reference TRBV7-2 and TRBJ1-5 provide the parts outside the CDR3, is GAGVSQSPSNKVTEKGKDVELRCDPISGHTALYWYRQSLGQGLEFLIYFQGNSAPDKSGLPSDRFSAERTGGSVSTLTIQRTQQEDSAVYLCASSLLFIDQPQHFGDGTRLSIL.

This chain links TRBV18 with TRBJ2-1; D gene unclear. Deletions cut 1 base from V and 10 bases from J, with 8 bases between. Germline V gene sequence: CDR1 KGHSH, CDR2 LQKENI. The CDR3 sequence is 12 residues long. CDR3 sequence (DNA): TGTGCCAGCTCACCACAGCAAAAAGAGCAGTTCTTC. This codes for CASSPQQKEQFF.

The chain carries TRBV4-1 and TRBJ2-7; 8 nucleotides align to TRBD2. Trimming took 4 bases from V and 0 from J; bases not matched to a gene: 2. CDR1 MGHRA and CDR2 YSYEKL come from the germline V gene. CDR3 length equals 14 residues. The CDR3 loop is CASSLGGGSYEQYF. CDR3 nucleotide sequence: TGCGCCAGCAGCCTCGGGGGGGGCTCCTACGAGCAGTACTTC.

The chain uses TRBV4-2 and TRBJ1-4, with a weak D call TRBD1 (6 bases). The V end lost 6 bases, the J end lost 0 bases, and 17 bases lay between the germline ends. CDR1 and CDR2 from the germline V gene are LGHNA and YNFKEQ. This CDR3 is 17 amino acids long. CDR3 in amino acids: CASRPTGYLATNEKLFF. CDR3 nucleotide sequence: TGTGCCAGCAGGCCGACAGGCTACCTGGCAACTAATGAAAAACTGTTTTTT.

This clone was seen a handful of times. The gene calls are TRBV25-1 and TRBJ2-3, with D uncertain. Germline V gene data show CDR1 as MGHDK and CDR2 as SYGVNS. Trimming removed 7 bases from V and 6 bases from J, with 8 bases in between. This CDR3 is built from 11 residues. The CDR3 region has the DNA TGTGCCAGCAAGAGATCGGATACGCAGTATTTT. This sequence encodes CASKRSDTQYF.

This clone was seen once. This chain uses TRBV6-6 with TRBJ1-5; D is undetermined. Trimming shortened V by 7 bases and J by 3 bases, and 13 bases separated the two germline ends. The germline gives CDR1 MNHNY, CDR2 SVGAGI (reference sequence). CDR3 size: 14 residues. As DNA, the CDR3 is TGTGCCAGCAATCCCTCCGGGATCAATCAGCCCCAGCATTTT. Its protein product is CASNPSGINQPQHF.

CDR3 loop: CAWSVGGADTQYF. The CDR3 DNA is TGTGCCTGGAGTGTAGGAGGGGCAGATACGCAGTATTTT. This chain links TRBV30 with TRBJ2-3, with D maybe TRBD2 (6 bases). The CDR3 totals 13 residues. Trimming took off 0 bases at V and 4 bases at J, with 8 bases between the two ends. The germline gives CDR1 GTSNPN, CDR2 SVGIG (reference sequence).

This clone was seen a few times. The gene calls are TRBV19 and TRBJ2-1; D is possibly TRBD2 (6 bases). V shed 4 bases and J shed 4 bases, with 11 bases lying between them. Germline lookup yields CDR1 LNHDA and CDR2 SQIVND (reference sequence). CDR3 size: 14 residues. The CDR3 here is CASSTGERYNEQFF. The CDR3 DNA reads TGTGCCAGTAGTACGGGGGAGAGGTACAATGAGCAGTTCTTC.

The rearrangement joins TRBV5-1 to TRBJ2-5, with TRBD2 matching over 15 bases. The CDR3 loop spans 18 amino acids. V shed 4 bases, J shed 5 bases, and the junction held 12 bases outside the gene matches. CDR1 is SGHRS, CDR2 YFSETQ, per germline. The CDR3 protein is CASSLGTSGRYLGETQYF. CDR3 in DNA: TGCGCCAGCAGCCTCGGGACTAGCGGGAGGTATCTGGGGGAGACCCAGTACTTC.

A note on this clone: The same CDR3 can be traced to other DNA sequences in this sample. The rearrangement links TRBV13 to TRBJ1-2; D perhaps matches TRBD1 (6 bases). V lost 4 bases, J lost 6 bases, and 24 bases lay in between. The CDR3 is 17 residues long. Looked up from germline, CDR1 is PRHDT and CDR2 is FYEKMQ (reference sequence). The chain's CDR3 is CASSSSQPDSALDGYTF. The CDR3 DNA reads as TGTGCCAGCAGCTCTTCGCAACCGGACAGCGCCCTGGATGGCTACACCTTC.

This chain connects TRBV5-8 to TRBJ1-2; D possibly corresponds to TRBD1 (6 bases). The germline gives CDR1 SGHTS, CDR2 YDEGEE. There are 13 residues in the CDR3. Between the trimmed V and J ends, which lost 0 bases and 6 bases, there was a span of 9 bases. Here the CDR3 reads CASSLAGDDGYTF. DNA for the CDR3: TGTGCCAGCAGCTTGGCAGGGGATGATGGCTACACCTTC.

The chain has TRBV2 and TRBJ1-5; 7 nucleotides agree with TRBD1. Germline V gene data show CDR1 as SNHLY and CDR2 as FYNNEI. CDR3 length equals 15 residues. Germline trimming cut 6 bases from V and 2 bases from J; bases unmatched to any gene: 7. For the CDR3, the DNA is TGTGCCAGCAGGAGAGCCGGGACAGGCAATCAGCCCCAGCATTTT. Translation gives CASRRAGTGNQPQHF.

Points on this clone: Different DNA sequences within this sample yield the same CDR3. The CDR3 DNA reads as TGCGCCAGCAGCCAAGATCTATCTTACGAGCAGTACTTC. Its protein is CASSQDLSYEQYF. The rearrangement links TRBV4-1 to TRBJ2-7; the D is unclear. Per germline, CDR1 MGHRA and CDR2 YSYEKL. The CDR3 has 13 residues. Trimming took off 0 bases at V and 4 bases at J, with 7 bases between the two ends.

The V gene is TRBV2, the J gene TRBJ1-4; TRBD1 agrees at 8 bases. Trimming cost V 5 bases and J 7 bases; bases outside gene matches: 6. The CDR3 sequence is 14 residues long. CDR1 SNHLY and CDR2 FYNNEI come from the germline V gene. In DNA form, the CDR3 reads TGTGCCAGCAGTATTGACAGGGGAGCTGAAAAACTGTTTTTT. Residues: CASSIDRGAEKLFF.

This rearrangement joins TRBV18 to TRBJ2-2; possibly TRBD2 for D (5 bases). This CDR3 spans 15 amino acids. Trimming cost V 2 bases and J 6 bases, with 13 bases left between them. Germline V gives CDR1 KGHSH, CDR2 LQKENI. The CDR3 DNA reads as TGTGCCAGCTCACCAACGGCTAGGGAGTCCGGGGAGCTGTTTTTT. As protein: CASSPTARESGELFF.

This clone was detected only a few times. This sequence joins TRBV30 and TRBJ2-1, with D uncertain. V lost 1 base and J 7 bases, leaving 11 bases between the germline ends. The CDR3 has 13 amino acids. The germline gives CDR1 GTSNPN, CDR2 SVGIG (reference sequence). CDR3 loop: CAWSAQADNEQFF. The CDR3, as DNA: TGTGCCTGGAGTGCCCAGGCCGATAATGAGCAGTTCTTC.

The genes are TRBV7-2 and TRBJ2-5; D might be TRBD1 (6 bases). Germline-derived CDR1 and CDR2 are SGHTA and FQGNSA. This CDR3 region has 13 residues. V lost 4 bases, J lost 5 bases, and 11 bases lay in between. The CDR3 DNA follows: TGTGCCAGCAGCTCACAGGGTCAGGAGACCCAGTACTTC. Its translation: CASSSQGQETQYF.

This chain connects TRBV28 to TRBJ2-7, with a tentative D call TRBD2 (6 bases). The CDR3 runs to 13 residues. Germline-derived CDR1 and CDR2 are MDHEN and SYDVKM. Trimming pared 3 bases from V and 2 bases from J, leaving 8 bases between. The CDR3 protein is CASSFGSPYEQYF. The DNA of the CDR3 is TGTGCCAGCAGTTTCGGGAGCCCCTACGAGCAGTACTTC.

J is TRBJ2-1 and V is TRBV29-1, with 7 nucleotides matching TRBD2. The CDR3 is made up of 13 amino acids. V trimming: 7 bases; J trimming: 9 bases; junction bases outside the gene matches: 12. Germline CDR1 reads SQVTM; CDR2 reads ANQGSEA. The CDR3 sequence: CSAQIQGGGEQFF. The CDR3 DNA follows: TGCAGCGCCCAGATTCAGGGCGGGGGTGAGCAGTTCTTC.

This chain connects TRBV5-1 to TRBJ1-5; D possibly corresponds to TRBD1 (6 bases). In germline, CDR1 is SGHRS, CDR2 YFSETQ. V was pared by 4 bases and J by 1 base, with 12 bases between. This CDR3 has 15 amino acids. CDR3 sequence (DNA): TGCGCCAGCAGCCCGGCGGGGGCCAGCAATCAGCCCCAGCATTTT. It is translated as CASSPAGASNQPQHF. The variable domain in full, with the rest retrieved from reference TRBV5-1 and TRBJ1-5, is KAGVTQTPRYLIKTRGQQVTLSCSPISGHRSVSWYQQTPGQGLQFLFEYFSETQRNKGNFPGRFSGRQFSNSRSEMNVSTLELGDSALYLCASSPAGASNQPQHFGDGTRLSIL.

This sequence joins TRBV4-1 and TRBJ2-2, with D perhaps TRBD1 (5 bases). Trimming removed 4 bases at V and 5 bases at J, with 11 bases between. Germline V gene lookup returns CDR1 MGHRA and CDR2 YSYEKL. The CDR3 runs to 14 residues. CDR3 residues: CASSPAPGTGELFF. CDR3 bases: TGCGCCAGCAGCCCCGCCCCAGGGACCGGGGAGCTGTTTTTT.

The chain links TRBV27 to TRBJ2-1, with D perhaps matching TRBD1 (5 bases). The CDR3 length is 13 residues. The germline CDR1 and CDR2 sequences are MNHEY and SMNVEV (reference sequence). Trimming removed 0 bases at V and 10 bases at J, with 10 bases between. The CDR3 here is CASSLSQGLEQFF. In DNA form, the CDR3 reads TGTGCCAGCAGTTTATCGCAGGGTTTGGAGCAGTTCTTC.

Regarding this clone: One end of the junction varies from germline; a read error may be responsible. The V call is TRBV6-1, the J call TRBJ1-1; the match to TRBD1 covers 7 bases. Germline V lookup: CDR1 MNHNS, CDR2 SASEGT. This CDR3 has 14 residues. CDR3 in amino acids: CASREGTENTEAFF. The CDR3 DNA is TGTGCCAGCAGAGAAGGGACAGAGAACACTGAAGCTTTCTTT.

The J gene is TRBJ2-7, the V gene TRBV29-1; D perhaps matches TRBD2 (6 bases). V shed 4 bases and J shed 5 bases, with 18 bases lying between them. This CDR3 spans 14 amino acids. Germline loops: CDR1 SQVTM, CDR2 ANQGSEA. The CDR3 nucleotides are TGCAGCGTTGCCCGCGTTAGCGGTAGCGACGAGCAGTACTTC. Its translation is CSVARVSGSDEQYF.

The rearrangement joins TRBV15 to TRBJ2-7; 7 bases line up with TRBD2. V shed 1 base, J shed 2 bases, and the junction held 2 bases outside the gene matches. Germline CDR1 LNHNV, CDR2 YYDKDF (reference sequence). The CDR3 runs 14 residues. CDR3 sequence reads: CATSRAAGTYEQYF. The CDR3 DNA reads as TGTGCCACCAGCAGAGCAGCGGGGACCTACGAGCAGTACTTC.